These 15 T cell receptor beta chains originate from one sample sequenced in a study of T cell repertoires in aging, cancer and after chemotherapy. A mixed TRB-A/B primer pool amplified rearranged TRB by multiplex touch-down PCR. Each CDR3 protein is one row after TCRdb ran MiXCR on the multiplex PCR reads. Among 10,000 to 15,000 distinct CDR3 sequences, approximately 30% were seen once, and the ten largest hold about 9.9%. Peripheral blood genomic DNA, not sorted cells or RNA, was the template. Sequencing was performed on blood. The origin of the receptors is a human donor with a blood cancer.

As DNA, the CDR3 is TGTGCCAGCAGCAGGGGCGGGATGATTCGCTACAATGAGCAGTTCTTC. This codes for CASSRGGMIRYNEQFF. The chain carries TRBV14 and TRBJ2-1, with D possibly being TRBD2 (6 bases). Germline V gene sequence: CDR1 SGHDN, CDR2 FVKESK. Between the trimmed V and J ends, which lost 5 bases and 3 bases, there was a span of 17 bases. The CDR3 contains 16 residues.

This clonotype was observed a handful of times. The chain links TRBV5-1 to TRBJ1-1, with TRBD1 as a possible D gene (5 bases). Trimming pared 0 bases from V and 7 bases from J, leaving 10 bases between. Germline V gene sequence: CDR1 SGHRS, CDR2 YFSETQ. The CDR3 covers 13 residues. The CDR3 region is CASSLGRDGEAFF. The CDR3 DNA sequence: TGCGCCAGCAGCTTGGGGAGGGACGGTGAAGCTTTCTTT.

This clonotype was observed a few times. CDR3 DNA sequence: TGTGCCAGCAGTTCCCATAGCGGGAGCAGGTGGAGATCGTTCTTC. Translation: CASSSHSGSRWRSFF. The chain recombines TRBV6-2 or TRBV6-3 with TRBJ2-1; 9 bases are shared with TRBD2. With V trimmed by 4 bases and J by 15 bases, 16 bases remained unmatched. Germline CDR1 and CDR2: MNHEY and SVGEGT. The CDR3 totals 15 residues.

The chain is built from TRBV11-1 and TRBJ1-4, with a possible D match to TRBD1 (5 bases). CDR1 is SGHAT, CDR2 FQDESV, per germline (reference sequence). V shed 7 bases and J shed 12 bases, with 24 bases lying between them. The CDR3 is 15 amino acids. CDR3 amino acids: CASINPWWQGGELFF. In DNA form, the CDR3 reads TGTGCCAGCATAAATCCCTGGTGGCAGGGCGGGGAACTGTTTTTT.

This clonotype is deemed medium-sized. The CDR3: CSVFSGNTIYF. DNA of the CDR3: TGCAGCGTCTTTTCTGGAAACACCATATATTTT. The genes are TRBV29-1 and TRBJ1-3; D is undetermined. This CDR3 is 11 amino acids long. Deletions cut 6 bases from V and 1 base from J, with 4 bases between. In germline, CDR1 is SQVTM, CDR2 ANQGSEA.

The chain is built from TRBV20-1 and TRBJ1-5; D remains unclear. The CDR3 covers 13 residues. Trimming stripped 1 base from V and 5 bases from J, with 9 bases between. Germline CDR1 and CDR2: DFQATT and SNEGSKA (reference sequence). The CDR3 nucleotides read TGCAGTGCTAGAGCATTAGAGTATCAGCCCCAGCATTTT. Translated, it gives CSARALEYQPQHF.

The chain employs TRBV10-3 and TRBJ1-2, with D possibly being TRBD1 (6 bases). V lost 7 bases, J lost 4 bases, and 16 bases lay in between. The germline V gene encodes CDR1 ENHRY and CDR2 SYGVKD. The CDR3 consists of 14 residues. CDR3 sequence: CAINKGEGIYGYTF. The CDR3 DNA is TGTGCCATCAACAAGGGGGAAGGTATCTATGGCTACACCTTC.

This rearrangement joins TRBV29-1 to TRBJ1-1; a possible D gene is TRBD1 (5 bases). V lost 8 bases to trimming and J lost 7 bases, with 14 bases between them. The length of the CDR3 is 11 residues. Germline lookup yields CDR1 SQVTM and CDR2 ANQGSEA. CDR3 sequence reads: CSSRLGDEAFF. DNA of the CDR3: TGCAGCTCCCGCTTGGGGGATGAAGCTTTCTTT. Full variable domain (missing parts from reference TRBV29-1 and TRBJ1-1): SAVISQKPSRDICQRGTSLTIQCQVDSQVTMMFWYRQQPGQSLTLIATANQGSEATYESGFVIDKFPISRPNLTFSTLTVSNMSPEDSSIYLCSSRLGDEAFFGQGTRLTVV.

The chain is built from TRBV10-2 and TRBJ1-1; a possible D gene is TRBD1 (5 bases). Trimming took 4 bases from V and 1 from J, leaving 10 bases between them. CDR1 WSHSY and CDR2 SAAADI come from the germline V gene. The CDR3 contains 14 residues. The CDR3, as DNA: TGCGCCAGCAGTGTCATTGGGGGGAACACTGAAGCTTTCTTT. Amino acids: CASSVIGGNTEAFF.

Within the sample, this clonotype is medium-sized. The rearrangement uses TRBV19 and TRBJ2-1; D might be TRBD1 (6 bases). The CDR3 loop spans 16 amino acids. CDR1 is LNHDA, CDR2 SQIVND, per germline (reference sequence). Trimming stripped 4 bases from V and 6 bases from J, with 19 bases between. CDR3 DNA sequence: TGTGCCAGTAGTAGCCGAGGGTCCCGAGGGGGCAATGAGCAGTTCTTC. Translating gives CASSSRGSRGGNEQFF. Drawing the rest from reference TRBV19 and TRBJ2-1, the complete variable domain is DGGITQSPKYLFRKEGQNVTLSCEQNLNHDAMYWYRQDPGQGLRLIYYSQIVNDFQKGDIAEGYSVSREKKESFPLTVTSAQKNPTAFYLCASSSRGSRGGNEQFFGPGTRLTVL.

The chain combines TRBV4-3 with TRBJ2-3; 9 bases line up with TRBD2. V was clipped by 0 bases and J by 0 bases; unmatched bases: 13. Germline V CDR1 and CDR2: LGHNA, YSLEER. The CDR3 is 20 residues long. The CDR3 sequence: CASSQDLSGRYRTSTDTQYF. The CDR3 coding sequence is TGCGCCAGCAGCCAAGATTTAAGCGGGAGGTACAGAACTAGCACAGATACGCAGTATTTT.

The rearrangement uses TRBV7-2 and TRBJ1-5, with D uncertain. The CDR3 contains 18 residues. The ends were cut back, 1 base at V and 0 bases at J, with 16 bases in the middle. Germline V gene lookup returns CDR1 SGHTA and CDR2 FQGNSA. CDR3 nucleotide sequence: TGTGCCAGCAGCTTAGTGCCCGGGCCACCCTATAGCAATCAGCCCCAGCATTTT. This codes for CASSLVPGPPYSNQPQHF. Full variable domain (missing parts from reference TRBV7-2 and TRBJ1-5): GAGVSQSPSNKVTEKGKDVELRCDPISGHTALYWYRQSLGQGLEFLIYFQGNSAPDKSGLPSDRFSAERTGGSVSTLTIQRTQQEDSAVYLCASSLVPGPPYSNQPQHFGDGTRLSIL.

Concerning this clonotype: The junction differs from germline at one of its ends, possibly a read error. The genes are TRBV7-9 and TRBJ2-2; 9 positions agree with TRBD1. The CDR3 consists of 18 residues. Germline loops: CDR1 SEHNR, CDR2 FQNEAQ (reference sequence). Written as DNA, the CDR3 is TGTGCCAACAGCTTAGACCCTCCGGGACAGGGATACACCGGGGAGCTGTTTTTT. This encodes CANSLDPPGQGYTGELFF.

The chain couples TRBV20-1 to TRBJ2-2; 10 bases agree with TRBD2. The CDR3 sequence is 14 residues long. The trim removed 5 bases at V and 5 bases at J, leaving 5 bases unmatched. The germline gives CDR1 DFQATT, CDR2 SNEGSKA (reference sequence). CDR3 protein: CSAGLAGVTGELFF. The CDR3 DNA reads as TGCAGTGCTGGGCTAGCGGGAGTTACCGGGGAGCTGTTTTTT.

This clonotype is judged medium-sized. This chain joins TRBV13 and TRBJ2-2; 10 nucleotides align to TRBD2. With V trimmed by 6 bases and J by 3 bases, 10 bases remained unmatched. The CDR3 is 17 residues long. Per the germline V gene, CDR1 is PRHDT and CDR2 is FYEKMQ (reference sequence). The CDR3 nucleotides are TGTGCCAGCAGAGTAGCGGGGGGACTTACTTACACCGGGGAGCTGTTTTTT. Translating it yields CASRVAGGLTYTGELFF.